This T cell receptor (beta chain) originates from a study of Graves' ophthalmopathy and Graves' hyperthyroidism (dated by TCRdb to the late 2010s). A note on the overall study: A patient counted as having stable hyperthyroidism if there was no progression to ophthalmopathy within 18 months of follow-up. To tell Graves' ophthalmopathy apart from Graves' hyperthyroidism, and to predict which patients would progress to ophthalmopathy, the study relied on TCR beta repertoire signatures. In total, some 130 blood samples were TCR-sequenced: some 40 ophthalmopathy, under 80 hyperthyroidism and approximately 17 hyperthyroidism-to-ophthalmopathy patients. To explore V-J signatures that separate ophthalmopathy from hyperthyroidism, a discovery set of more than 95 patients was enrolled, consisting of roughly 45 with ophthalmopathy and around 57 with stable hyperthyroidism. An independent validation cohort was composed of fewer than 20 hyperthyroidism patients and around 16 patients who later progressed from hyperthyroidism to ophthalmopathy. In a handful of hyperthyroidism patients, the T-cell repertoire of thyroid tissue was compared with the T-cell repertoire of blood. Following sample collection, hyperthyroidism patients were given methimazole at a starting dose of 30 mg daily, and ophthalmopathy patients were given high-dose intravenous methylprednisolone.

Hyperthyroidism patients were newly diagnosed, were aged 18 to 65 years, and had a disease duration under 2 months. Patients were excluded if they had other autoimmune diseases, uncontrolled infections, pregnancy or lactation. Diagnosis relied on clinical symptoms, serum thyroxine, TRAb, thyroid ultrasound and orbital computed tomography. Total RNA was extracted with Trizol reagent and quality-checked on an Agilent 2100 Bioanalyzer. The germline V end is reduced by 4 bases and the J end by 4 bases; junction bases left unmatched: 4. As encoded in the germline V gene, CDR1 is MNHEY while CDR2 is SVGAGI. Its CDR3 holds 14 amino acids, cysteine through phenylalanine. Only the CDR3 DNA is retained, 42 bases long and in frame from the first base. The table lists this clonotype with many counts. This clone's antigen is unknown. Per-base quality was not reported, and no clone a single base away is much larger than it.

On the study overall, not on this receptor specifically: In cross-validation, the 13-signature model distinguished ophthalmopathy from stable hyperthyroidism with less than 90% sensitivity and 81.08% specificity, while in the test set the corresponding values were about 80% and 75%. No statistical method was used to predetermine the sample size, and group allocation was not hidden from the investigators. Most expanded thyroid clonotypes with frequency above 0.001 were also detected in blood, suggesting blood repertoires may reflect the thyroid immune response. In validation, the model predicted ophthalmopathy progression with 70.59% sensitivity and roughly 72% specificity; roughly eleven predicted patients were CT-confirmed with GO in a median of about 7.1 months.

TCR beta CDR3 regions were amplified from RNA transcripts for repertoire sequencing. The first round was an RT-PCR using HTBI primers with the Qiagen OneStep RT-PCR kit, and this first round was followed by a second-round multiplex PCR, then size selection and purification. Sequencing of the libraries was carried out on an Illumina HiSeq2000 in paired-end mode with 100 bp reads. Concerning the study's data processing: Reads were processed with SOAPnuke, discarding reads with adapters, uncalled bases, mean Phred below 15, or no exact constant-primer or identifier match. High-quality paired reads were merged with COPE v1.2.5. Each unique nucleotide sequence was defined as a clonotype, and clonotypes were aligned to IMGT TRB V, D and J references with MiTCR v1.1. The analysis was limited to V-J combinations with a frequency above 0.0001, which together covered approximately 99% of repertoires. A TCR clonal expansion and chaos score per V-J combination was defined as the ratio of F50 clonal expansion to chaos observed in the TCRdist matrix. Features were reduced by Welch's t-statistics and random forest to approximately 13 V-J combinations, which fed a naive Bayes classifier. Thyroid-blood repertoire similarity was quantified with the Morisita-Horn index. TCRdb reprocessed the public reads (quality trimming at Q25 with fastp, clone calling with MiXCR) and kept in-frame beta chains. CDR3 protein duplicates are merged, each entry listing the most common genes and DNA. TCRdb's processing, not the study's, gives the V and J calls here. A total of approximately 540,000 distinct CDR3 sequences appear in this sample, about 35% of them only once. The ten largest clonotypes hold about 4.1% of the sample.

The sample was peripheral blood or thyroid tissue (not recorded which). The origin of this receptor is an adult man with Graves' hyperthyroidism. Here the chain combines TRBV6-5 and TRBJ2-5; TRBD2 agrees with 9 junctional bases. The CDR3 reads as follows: CASSFAGGRETQYF. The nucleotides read TGTGCCAGCAGTTTTGCGGGGGGGCGAGAGACCCAGTACTTC.